This T cell receptor (beta chain) was recorded in a study of beta chain features in type 1 diabetes. Study-level results: VDJ junctions from patients with type 1 diabetes contained fewer insertions and more deletions. Patients and controls would be equally affected if PCR favored shorter templates. A moderate, significant TCRB CDR3 shortening appeared in type 1 diabetes across four CD4+ subsets.

As every portion of the isolated RNA was reverse transcribed, the sequencing read expressed TCRB transcripts. Generated by immunoSEQ multiplex PCR, the TCRdb table keeps only in-frame clones and is missing some. The sample carries approximately 170,000 clones, less than 10% recorded once. For this clone: Its specificity is unknown.

Sorted CD4+ subsets: naive, central memory, regulatory, stem cell-like memory (CD45RO/CCR7/CD25/CD127/CD95/CD27 panel). The V gene lost 0 bases and the J gene lost 0 bases, with 7 bases spanning the gap. The CDR3 spans 15 residues. The germline V gene encodes CDR1 SGHRS and CDR2 YFSETQ. The chain links TRBV5-1 to TRBJ1-5; a possible D gene is TRBD1 (6 bases). The origin of this receptor is a man aged 18 to 35 with type 1 diabetes. The sequenced material came from central memory CD4+ T cells from blood. The CDR3 here is CASSLEGDSNQPQHF. Here the CDR3 DNA reads TGCGCCAGCAGCTTGGAGGGGGATAGCAATCAGCCCCAGCATTTT.